These T cell receptor beta chains were read from a single sample in a study of shared clonotypes between healthy human individuals. Using immunoSEQ multiplex PCR, the repertoire was profiled, and TCRdb retains in-frame clones only, with some absent. Among approximately 720,000 clones listed, about 91% were seen once. Specimen: naive CD8+ T cells sorted from blood. The origin of the receptors is a man younger than 40 in good health. Both conserved end residues are part of each CDR3. Fields, in order: J gene, V gene, D gene, clone size, CDR3 protein, CDR3 DNA. D genes are given only for firm matches. Size tells how often a clone was seen (once, few, many) or the class of an expanded clone, and some rows leave it out.

J: TRBJ2-2
V: TRBV29-1
D: .
size: .
CDR3: CSASGPNTGELFF
DNA: TGCAGCGCCAGCGGGCCGAACACCGGGGAGCTGTTTTTT

J: TRBJ1-1
V: TRBV18
D: .
size: .
CDR3: CASSRGNTEAFF
DNA: TGTGCCAGCTCAAGAGGGAACACTGAAGCTTTCTTT

J: TRBJ2-7
V: TRBV5-1
D: .
size: .
CDR3: CASSLQGWEQYF
DNA: TGCGCCAGCAGCTTGCAGGGGTGGGAGCAGTACTTC

J: TRBJ2-1
V: TRBV7-3
D: TRBD2
size: few
CDR3: CASSSTGTSGSNEQFF
DNA: TGTGCCAGCAGCTCTACTGGGACTAGCGGGAGCAATGAGCAGTTCTTC

J: TRBJ2-5
V: TRBV10-2
D: .
size: .
CDR3: CASSYTRKQETQYF
DNA: TGCGCCAGCAGTTACACCAGGAAACAAGAGACCCAGTACTTC

J: TRBJ2-5
V: TRBV18
D: TRBD2
size: .
CDR3: CASSPPAGGPGETQYF
DNA: TGTGCCAGCTCACCACCAGCGGGAGGGCCTGGGGAGACCCAGTACTTC

J: TRBJ2-7
V: TRBV27
D: .
size: .
CDR3: CASSQSRTYEQYF
DNA: TGTGCCAGCAGTCAGAGCAGAACCTACGAGCAGTACTTC

J: TRBJ2-1
V: TRBV29-1
D: TRBD2
size: .
CDR3: CSVELAGTNSYNEQFF
DNA: TGCAGCGTTGAATTAGCGGGGACTAACTCCTACAATGAGCAGTTCTTC

J: TRBJ2-6
V: TRBV9
D: .
size: .
CDR3: CASSVGGGSGANVLTF
DNA: TGTGCCAGCAGCGTAGGAGGAGGGTCTGGGGCCAACGTCCTGACTTTC

J: TRBJ2-2
V: TRBV9
D: .
size: .
CDR3: CASSSARTAAGELFF
DNA: TGTGCCAGCAGCTCCGCTAGAACGGCGGCCGGGGAGCTGTTTTTT

J: TRBJ2-2
V: TRBV19
D: TRBD1
size: .
CDR3: CASSADRGLAGELFF
DNA: TGTGCCAGTAGTGCAGACAGGGGGCTCGCCGGGGAGCTGTTTTTT

J: TRBJ2-5
V: TRBV6-5
D: .
size: .
CDR3: CASSVRLPKETQYF
DNA: TGTGCCAGCAGTGTCAGACTACCGAAAGAGACCCAGTACTTC

J: TRBJ2-7
V: TRBV25-1
D: TRBD2
size: .
CDR3: CASSEKDSSGSFEQYF
DNA: TGTGCCAGCAGTGAAAAGGACTCTAGCGGGAGCTTTGAGCAGTACTTC

J: TRBJ1-2
V: TRBV11-2
D: .
size: .
CDR3: CASSAIRKQGLNYGYTF
DNA: TGTGCCAGCAGCGCTATAAGGAAACAGGGCCTTAACTATGGCTACACCTTC

J: TRBJ2-3
V: TRBV2
D: .
size: .
CDR3: CASSEGRQDITDTQYF
DNA: TGTGCCAGCAGTGAGGGTCGACAGGACATCACAGATACGCAGTATTTT

J: TRBJ2-2
V: TRBV27
D: .
size: few
CDR3: CASGPLGAFAGELFF
DNA: TGTGCCAGCGGCCCTTTGGGGGCCTTCGCCGGGGAGCTGTTTTTT

J: TRBJ2-2
V: TRBV6-5
D: .
size: .
CDR3: CASSPNTDGELFF
DNA: TGTGCCAGCTCCCCCAATACGGACGGGGAGCTGTTTTTT

J: TRBJ2-7
V: TRBV28
D: TRBD1
size: .
CDR3: CASSLTGTGYEQYF
DNA: TGTGCCAGCAGTTTGACCGGGACAGGGTACGAGCAGTACTTC

J: TRBJ2-7
V: TRBV13
D: TRBD1
size: once
CDR3: CASSWGRGSYEQYF
DNA: TGTGCCAGCAGCTGGGGCAGGGGGTCCTACGAGCAGTACTTC

J: TRBJ2-2
V: TRBV27
D: .
size: .
CDR3: CASTRGSNTGELFF
DNA: TGTGCCAGCACCCGGGGTTCGAACACCGGGGAGCTGTTTTTT

J: TRBJ1-1
V: TRBV15
D: .
size: .
CDR3: CATSSSGVVAFF
DNA: TGTGCCACCAGCAGCTCCGGGGTCGTAGCTTTCTTT

J: TRBJ2-1
V: TRBV2
D: .
size: .
CDR3: CASRRVELRPSYNEQFF
DNA: TGTGCCAGCAGGAGGGTTGAACTACGCCCCTCCTACAATGAGCAGTTCTTC

J: TRBJ2-7
V: TRBV7-9
D: TRBD2
size: .
CDR3: CASSISTGLAELYEQYF
DNA: TGTGCCAGCAGCATATCGACAGGACTAGCGGAACTTTACGAGCAGTACTTC

J: TRBJ2-7
V: TRBV28
D: .
size: .
CDR3: CASSYVTESYEQYF
DNA: TGTGCCAGCAGCTACGTGACAGAATCCTACGAGCAGTACTTC

J: TRBJ2-2
V: TRBV27
D: TRBD2
size: .
CDR3: CASSTRLAGAFLTGELFF
DNA: TGTGCCAGCAGTACCCGACTAGCGGGAGCCTTTTTAACCGGGGAGCTGTTTTTT

J: TRBJ2-3
V: TRBV15
D: .
size: .
CDR3: CATSRGGESTDTQYF
DNA: TGTGCCACCAGCAGAGGAGGGGAGAGCACAGATACGCAGTATTTT

J: TRBJ2-7
V: TRBV28
D: .
size: .
CDR3: CASSLAAAVSYEQYF
DNA: TGTGCCAGCAGTTTAGCCGCGGCGGTCTCCTACGAGCAGTACTTC

J: TRBJ2-1
V: TRBV28
D: TRBD1
size: .
CDR3: CASCSGGMDNNEQFF
DNA: TGTGCCAGCTGTTCAGGGGGCATGGACAACAATGAGCAGTTCTTC

J: TRBJ2-7
V: TRBV11-2
D: .
size: once
CDR3: CASSTGAIEQYF
DNA: TGTGCCAGCAGCACCGGAGCCATCGAGCAGTACTTC

J: TRBJ2-7
V: TRBV9
D: .
size: .
CDR3: CASSVTSAGIYEQYF
DNA: TGTGCCAGCAGCGTAACTTCCGCAGGGATCTACGAGCAGTACTTC

J: TRBJ2-7
V: TRBV7-9
D: .
size: .
CDR3: CASSLGTGPHSYEQYF
DNA: TGTGCCAGCAGCTTAGGAACAGGGCCCCACTCCTACGAGCAGTACTTC

J: TRBJ2-7
V: TRBV27
D: TRBD2
size: .
CDR3: CASSFSGAYYEQYF
DNA: TGTGCCAGCAGTTTTAGCGGGGCCTACTACGAGCAGTACTTC

J: TRBJ2-1
V: TRBV4-1
D: TRBD2
size: .
CDR3: CASSQKLAGVSGEQFF
DNA: TGCGCCAGCAGTCAAAAACTAGCGGGAGTTTCCGGTGAGCAGTTCTTC

J: TRBJ2-3
V: TRBV13
D: TRBD2
size: once
CDR3: CASSLEAGGADTQYF
DNA: TGTGCCAGCAGCTTAGAGGCGGGAGGGGCAGATACGCAGTATTTT

J: TRBJ2-1
V: TRBV6-5
D: .
size: .
CDR3: CASSYSHEQFF
DNA: TGTGCCAGCAGTTACTCGCATGAGCAGTTCTTC

J: TRBJ2-1
V: TRBV9
D: .
size: .
CDR3: CASSVEGRVYEQFF
DNA: TGTGCCAGCAGCGTAGAGGGGCGCGTCTATGAGCAGTTCTTC

J: TRBJ2-1
V: TRBV7-6
D: TRBD2
size: .
CDR3: CASSFTLAGGPSGVEQFF
DNA: TGTGCCAGCAGCTTTACGCTAGCGGGAGGCCCCTCGGGAGTTGAGCAGTTCTTC

J: TRBJ1-4
V: TRBV5-6
D: TRBD1
size: .
CDR3: CASSQPGQANEKLFF
DNA: TGTGCCAGCAGCCAACCGGGACAGGCTAATGAAAAACTGTTTTTT

J: TRBJ1-5
V: TRBV19
D: .
size: few
CDR3: CASSIVGGGNQPQHF
DNA: TGTGCCAGTAGTATTGTAGGTGGCGGCAATCAGCCCCAGCATTTT

J: TRBJ2-1
V: TRBV7-9
D: TRBD2
size: .
CDR3: CASSPTGTSYYNEQFF
DNA: TGTGCCAGCAGCCCTACCGGGACTAGCTACTACAATGAGCAGTTCTTC

J: TRBJ1-5
V: TRBV21-1
D: .
size: .
CDR3: CASSPSSGTDNQPQHF
DNA: TGTGCCAGCAGCCCTTCCTCCGGGACAGATAATCAGCCCCAGCATTTT

J: TRBJ2-6
V: TRBV11-2
D: .
size: once
CDR3: CASSLYSSGANVLTF
DNA: TGTGCCAGCAGCTTATATAGCTCTGGGGCCAACGTCCTGACTTTC

J: TRBJ2-5
V: TRBV7-9
D: TRBD1
size: .
CDR3: CASSHGTERRETQYF
DNA: TGTGCCAGCAGCCACGGGACAGAGCGACGGGAGACCCAGTACTTC

J: TRBJ1-5
V: TRBV30
D: TRBD1
size: .
CDR3: CAWSEGAGNQPQHF
DNA: TGTGCCTGGAGTGAGGGGGCCGGCAATCAGCCCCAGCATTTT

J: TRBJ2-1
V: TRBV6-5
D: .
size: few
CDR3: CASRTGFNEQFF
DNA: TGTGCCAGCCGGACGGGATTCAATGAGCAGTTCTTC

J: TRBJ2-7
V: TRBV2
D: .
size: .
CDR3: CASSEAQERHEQYF
DNA: TGTGCCAGCAGTGAAGCGCAGGAACGGCACGAGCAGTACTTC